Below are 18 T cell receptor beta chains sequenced from a single sample in a study of cytomegalovirus exposure and HLA in healthy donors. PCR was performed using 60 Vbeta and 13 Jbeta primers. Profiled with immunoSEQ multiplex PCR; TCRdb holds only in-frame clones, not every one. The repertoire holds around 80,000 clones, with 10% as singletons. Sequences were obtained from PBMCs. Source of these receptors: a man aged 60-69 years in good health and CMV-seropositive.

To note about this clone: This sample includes further DNA sequences coding for the same CDR3. The chain employs TRBV18 and TRBJ1-1; TRBD1 matches 8 bases. The CDR3 is 13 residues long. The V and J ends lost 4 bases and 8 bases, in that order; junction bases with no gene match: 6. Germline V gene data show CDR1 as KGHSH and CDR2 as LQKENI. CDR3 DNA sequence: TGTGCCAGCTCACAGACAGGGGTCACCGAAGCTTTCTTT. It yields the protein CASSQTGVTEAFF. The full variable domain, in which reference TRBV18 and TRBJ1-1 provide the parts outside the CDR3, is NAGVMQNPRHLVRRRGQEARLRCSPMKGHSHVYWYRQLPEEGLKFMVYLQKENIIDESGMPKERFSAEFPKEGPSILRIQQVVRGDSAAYFCASSQTGVTEAFFGQGTRLTVV.

This clone was counted between two and nine times. The chain recombines TRBV5-6 with TRBJ1-2, with D possibly matching TRBD1 (6 bases). V lost 6 bases and J lost 4, with 10 bases in between. The CDR3 is 12 amino acids. CDR1 is SGHDT, CDR2 YYEEEE, per germline. CDR3 loop: CASTLGAYGYTF. The CDR3 DNA follows: TGTGCCAGCACCCTGGGGGCCTATGGCTACACCTTC.

J is TRBJ2-2 and V is TRBV5-1; TRBD1 agrees at 9 bases. The CDR3 is made up of 16 amino acids. Trimming removed 4 bases from V and 4 bases from J; junction bases left unmatched: 8. Per germline, CDR1 SGHRS and CDR2 YFSETQ. The CDR3 reads CASSTPGTGPTGELFF. For the CDR3, the DNA is TGCGCCAGCAGCACGCCCGGGACAGGGCCCACCGGGGAGCTGTTTTTT.

The J gene is TRBJ1-2, the V gene TRBV6-1, with 7 bases matching TRBD1. The CDR3 is 15 residues long. Germline-derived CDR1 and CDR2 are MNHNS and SASEGT. Trimming took 3 bases from V and 9 from J; bases not matched to a gene: 13. The CDR3 protein is CASSDGSTGVGSYTF. Here the CDR3 DNA reads TGTGCCAGCAGTGATGGGTCCACAGGGGTTGGGAGCTACACCTTC.

With respect to this clone: Sequence at one end of the junction differs from germline and may be a read error. The chain is built from TRBV6-1 and TRBJ2-7, with D possibly being TRBD1 (6 bases). CDR1 MNHNS and CDR2 SASEGT come from the germline V gene. CDR3 length: 15 amino acids. The CDR3 loop reads CASRTTGGGVYEKYF. CDR3 DNA: TGTGCCAGCAGGACGACAGGCGGTGGGGTCTACGAGAAGTACTTC.

This clone showed up just a few times. CDR3 loop: CASSDRGHTEAFF. The DNA of the CDR3 is TGTGCCAGTAGTGACAGGGGCCACACTGAAGCTTTCTTT. The chain carries TRBV19 and TRBJ1-1; 8 bases are a match to TRBD1. Germline V gives CDR1 LNHDA, CDR2 SQIVND (reference sequence). This CDR3 is built from 13 residues. V trimming: 5 bases; J trimming: 3 bases; junction bases outside the gene matches: 2.

This chain uses TRBV1 with TRBJ2-5; TRBD2 is the table's D call, not checked against the DNA. TRBV1 is classified as a pseudogene. The CDR3 covers 12 residues. CDR3 loop: CTSSHSSMAQYF. The CDR3 bases are TGCACCAGCAGCCATAGTTCTATGGCCCAGTACTTC.

The chain combines TRBV19 with TRBJ2-2, with D hard to call. The CDR3 contains 14 residues. The V gene's germline CDR1 is LNHDA and CDR2 SQIVND (reference sequence). V gave up 6 bases and J gave up 2 bases, with 10 bases separating them. CDR3 protein: CASRRSPNTGELFF. The CDR3 region has the DNA TGTGCCAGTAGACGGTCCCCAAACACCGGGGAGCTGTTTTTT. Drawing the rest from reference TRBV19 and TRBJ2-2, the complete variable domain is DGGITQSPKYLFRKEGQNVTLSCEQNLNHDAMYWYRQDPGQGLRLIYYSQIVNDFQKGDIAEGYSVSREKKESFPLTVTSAQKNPTAFYLCASRRSPNTGELFFGEGSRLTVL.

This chain connects TRBV29-1 to TRBJ1-1; the D is unclear. Germline CDR1 reads SQVTM; CDR2 reads ANQGSEA. CDR3 size: 12 residues. With 6 bases removed from V and 4 bases from J, the gap between germline ends came to 12 bases. Written as DNA, the CDR3 is TGCAGCGTACGGGAAAGCTCCACTGAAGCTTTCTTT. It codes for CSVRESSTEAFF.

The CDR3 DNA reads TGTGCCAGCAGCTTAGACCAGGCAGGGGTGGAAGAGACCCAGTACTTC. It yields the protein CASSLDQAGVEETQYF. The chain links TRBV7-8 to TRBJ2-5, with D perhaps TRBD1 (6 bases). The CDR3 extends over 16 amino acids. Trimming removed 1 base from V and 3 bases from J, with 15 bases in between. The germline V gene has CDR1 SGHVS and CDR2 FQNEAQ.

The rearrangement joins TRBV2 to TRBJ2-3; a possible D gene is TRBD2 (5 bases). Trimming removed 7 bases from V and 4 bases from J, with 12 bases in between. This CDR3 region has 13 residues. CDR1 is SNHLY and CDR2 is FYNNEI in the germline V gene. The CDR3 bases are TGTGCCAGCAAAACTAGGATGGCAGATACGCAGTATTTT. Residues: CASKTRMADTQYF. The full variable domain, in which reference TRBV2 and TRBJ2-3 provide the parts outside the CDR3, is EPEVTQTPSHQVTQMGQEVILRCVPISNHLYFYWYRQILGQKVEFLVSFYNNEISEKSEIFDDQFSVERPDGSNFTLKIRSTKLEDSAMYFCASKTRMADTQYFGPGTRLTVL.

This clone has just a few counts. The rearrangement joins TRBV5-6 to TRBJ1-4, with D perhaps TRBD1 (5 bases). From germline, CDR1 is SGHDT and CDR2 YYEEEE. Trimming removed 3 bases from V and 7 bases from J, with 16 bases in between. The CDR3 runs 15 residues. CDR3 protein: CASSWGLGSSEKLFF. DNA for the CDR3: TGTGCCAGCAGCTGGGGCTTAGGAAGTAGTGAAAAACTGTTTTTT.

This clone was counted a few times. The chain couples TRBV4-2 to TRBJ2-7, with D possibly matching TRBD2 (5 bases). Germline values: CDR1 LGHNA, CDR2 YNFKEQ. This CDR3 comprises 15 residues. V lost 0 bases, J lost 4 bases, and 13 bases lay in between. The CDR3 is CASSQDVGLRYEQYF. CDR3 nucleotides: TGTGCCAGCAGCCAAGATGTCGGACTTCGATACGAGCAGTACTTC.

The V call is TRBV6-1, the J call TRBJ2-7; 9 bases agree with TRBD2. CDR3 length: 15 residues. V shed 6 bases, J shed 3 bases, and the junction held 9 bases outside the gene matches. The germline V gene encodes CDR1 MNHNS and CDR2 SASEGT. CDR3 sequence (DNA): TGTGCCAGCAGCTTTACCTGGACTAGCGTCTACGAGCAGTACTTC. It specifies CASSFTWTSVYEQYF.

In this sample, this clone turned up a few times. This sample also contains other DNA sequences that code for the same CDR3. The CDR3 protein is CASSAGTGSNYGYTF. The CDR3 DNA reads as TGTGCCAGCAGTGCTGGGACAGGCTCTAACTATGGCTACACCTTC. The rearrangement links TRBV2 to TRBJ1-2; 8 bases fit TRBD1. The CDR3 runs 15 residues. CDR1 is SNHLY, CDR2 FYNNEI, per germline. V lost 4 bases to trimming and J lost 0 bases; unmatched junction nucleotides: 4.

This clone was counted between two and nine times. V usage is TRBV4-1 and J usage is TRBJ2-7; D is ambiguous. The CDR3 length is 16 residues. Between the trimmed V and J ends, which lost 1 base and 0 bases, there was a span of 13 bases. CDR1 and CDR2 from the germline V gene are MGHRA and YSYEKL. The CDR3: CASSQGLTALSYEQYF. For the CDR3, the DNA is TGCGCCAGCAGCCAAGGTTTAACAGCCCTCTCCTACGAGCAGTACTTC.

This rearrangement joins TRBV30 to TRBJ1-2; weak D call: TRBD1 (6 bases). V shed 0 bases and J shed 1 base, with 12 bases lying between them. Germline-derived CDR1 and CDR2 are GTSNPN and SVGIG (reference sequence). The CDR3 covers 15 residues. CDR3: CAWSVQGMGNYGYTF. CDR3 sequence (DNA): TGTGCCTGGAGTGTACAGGGAATGGGTAACTATGGCTACACCTTC.

The CDR3 bases are TGTGCCAGCAGCCTACTAGCGGGAAGTAACACCGGGGAGCTGTTTTTT. Protein sequence: CASSLLAGSNTGELFF. V gene TRBV5-8 combines with J gene TRBJ2-2, with 10 bases fitting TRBD2. Germline lookup yields CDR1 SGHTS and CDR2 YDEGEE. The CDR3 sequence is 16 residues long. V lost 4 bases, J lost 2 bases, and 5 bases stayed unmatched. Full variable domain (rest looked up from reference TRBV5-8 and TRBJ2-2): EAGVTQSPTHLIKTRGQQATLRCSPISGHTSVYWYQQALGLGLQFLLWYDEGEERNRGNFPPRFSGRQFPNYSSELNVNALELEDSALYLCASSLLAGSNTGELFFGEGSRLTVL.